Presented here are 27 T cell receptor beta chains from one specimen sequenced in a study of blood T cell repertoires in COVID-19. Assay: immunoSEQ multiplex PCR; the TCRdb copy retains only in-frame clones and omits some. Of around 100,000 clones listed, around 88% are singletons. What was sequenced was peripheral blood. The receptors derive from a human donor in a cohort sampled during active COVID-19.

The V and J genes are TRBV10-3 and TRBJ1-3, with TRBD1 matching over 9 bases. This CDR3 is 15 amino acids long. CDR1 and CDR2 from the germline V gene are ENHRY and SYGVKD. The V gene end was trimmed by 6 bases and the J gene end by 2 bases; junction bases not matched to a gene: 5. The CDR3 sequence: CAISSRQGAGNTIYF. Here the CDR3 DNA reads TGTGCCATCAGCTCAAGACAGGGGGCTGGAAACACCATATATTTT.

The CDR3 DNA follows: TGTGCCAGCAGCCCCCGAGACAGGGCTGAAGCTTTCTTT. Amino acid sequence: CASSPRDRAEAFF. The rearrangement uses TRBV4-2 and TRBJ1-1; 7 bases align to TRBD1. The CDR3 is 13 residues long. V lost 4 bases to trimming and J lost 6 bases; unmatched junction nucleotides: 5. Germline CDR1 reads LGHNA; CDR2 reads YNFKEQ.

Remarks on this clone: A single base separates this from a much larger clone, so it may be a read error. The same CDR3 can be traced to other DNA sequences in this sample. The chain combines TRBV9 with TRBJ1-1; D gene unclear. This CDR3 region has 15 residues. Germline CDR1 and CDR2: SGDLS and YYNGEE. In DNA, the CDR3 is TGTGCCAGTAGCGTATTAACAAATATGGACACTGAAGCTTTCTTT. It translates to CASSVLTNMDTEAFF.

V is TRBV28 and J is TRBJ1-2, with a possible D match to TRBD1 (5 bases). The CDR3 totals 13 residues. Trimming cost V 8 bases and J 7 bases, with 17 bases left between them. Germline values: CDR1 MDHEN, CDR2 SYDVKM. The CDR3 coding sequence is TGTGCCAGCCAGTCGGGGGGGTCGGGTGGCTACACCTTC. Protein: CASQSGGSGGYTF.

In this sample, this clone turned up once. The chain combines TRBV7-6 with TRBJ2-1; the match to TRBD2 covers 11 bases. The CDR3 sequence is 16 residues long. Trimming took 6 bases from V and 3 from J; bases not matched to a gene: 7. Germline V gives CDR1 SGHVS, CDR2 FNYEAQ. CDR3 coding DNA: TGTGCCAGCAGGAAACTGCTAGCGGGAGGCTACAATGAGCAGTTCTTC. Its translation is CASRKLLAGGYNEQFF.

CDR3 region: CASSLRDRGRDGYTF. CDR3 DNA: TGTGCCAGCAGTCTCCGGGACAGGGGGCGGGATGGCTACACCTTC. V usage is TRBV27 and J usage is TRBJ1-2; TRBD1 agrees at 12 bases. The V gene end was trimmed by 5 bases and the J gene end by 6 bases; junction bases not matched to a gene: 7. The CDR3 spans 15 residues. From germline, CDR1 is MNHEY and CDR2 SMNVEV (reference sequence).

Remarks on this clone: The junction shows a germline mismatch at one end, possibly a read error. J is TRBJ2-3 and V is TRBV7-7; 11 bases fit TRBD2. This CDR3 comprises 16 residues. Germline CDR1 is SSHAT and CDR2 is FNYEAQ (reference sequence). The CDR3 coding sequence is TGTGCTAGCAGCCCTATAGCGGGAGGGAAGACAGATACGCAGTATTTT. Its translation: CASSPIAGGKTDTQYF.

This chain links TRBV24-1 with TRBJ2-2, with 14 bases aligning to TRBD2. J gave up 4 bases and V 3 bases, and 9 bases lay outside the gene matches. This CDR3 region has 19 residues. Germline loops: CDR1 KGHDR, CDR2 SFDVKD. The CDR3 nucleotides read TGTGCCACCAGTGATCCCGGGACTAGCGGGAGATCTGGCACCGGGGAGCTGTTTTTT. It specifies CATSDPGTSGRSGTGELFF.

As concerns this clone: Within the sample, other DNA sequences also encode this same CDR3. CDR3 region: CASSPSSGGSYEQYF. The CDR3, as DNA: TGTGCCAGCAGCCCCTCTAGCGGGGGTTCCTACGAGCAGTACTTC. The chain carries TRBV7-2 and TRBJ2-7; 10 bases align to TRBD2. CDR3 length: 15 residues. The germline V gene encodes CDR1 SGHTA and CDR2 FQGNSA. V trimming: 5 bases; J trimming: 1 base; junction bases outside the gene matches: 5. The full variable domain, completed using reference TRBV7-2 and TRBJ2-7, is GAGVSQSPSNKVTEKGKDVELRCDPISGHTALYWYRQSLGQGLEFLIYFQGNSAPDKSGLPSDRFSAERTGGSVSTLTIQRTQQEDSAVYLCASSPSSGGSYEQYFGPGTRLTVT.

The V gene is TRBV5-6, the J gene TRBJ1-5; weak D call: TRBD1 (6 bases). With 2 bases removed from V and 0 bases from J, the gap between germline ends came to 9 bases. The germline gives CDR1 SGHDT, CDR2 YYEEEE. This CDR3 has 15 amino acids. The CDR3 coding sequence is TGTGCCAGCAGCTTAGGACAGTATAGCAATCAGCCCCAGCATTTT. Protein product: CASSLGQYSNQPQHF.

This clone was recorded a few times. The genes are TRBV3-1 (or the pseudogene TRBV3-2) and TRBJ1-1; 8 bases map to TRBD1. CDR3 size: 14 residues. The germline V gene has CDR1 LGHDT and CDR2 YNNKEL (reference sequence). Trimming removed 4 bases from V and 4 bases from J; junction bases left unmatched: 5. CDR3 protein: CASSLNRGSTEAFF. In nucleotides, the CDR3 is TGTGCCAGCAGCCTTAACAGGGGGTCCACTGAAGCTTTCTTT.

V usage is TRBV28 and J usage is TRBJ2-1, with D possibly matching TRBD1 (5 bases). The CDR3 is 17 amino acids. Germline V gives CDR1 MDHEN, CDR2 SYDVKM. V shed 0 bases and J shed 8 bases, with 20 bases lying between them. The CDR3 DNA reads TGTGCCAGCAGTTTATGGGGCTCAGGGAATGGGTTTGATGAGCAGTTCTTC. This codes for CASSLWGSGNGFDEQFF.

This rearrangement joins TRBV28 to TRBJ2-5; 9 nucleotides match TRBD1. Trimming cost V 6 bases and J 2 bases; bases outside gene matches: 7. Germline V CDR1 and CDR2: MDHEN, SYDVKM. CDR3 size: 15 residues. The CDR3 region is CASSPDRGSQETQYF. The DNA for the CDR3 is TGTGCCAGCAGCCCGGACAGGGGTTCACAAGAGACCCAGTACTTC.

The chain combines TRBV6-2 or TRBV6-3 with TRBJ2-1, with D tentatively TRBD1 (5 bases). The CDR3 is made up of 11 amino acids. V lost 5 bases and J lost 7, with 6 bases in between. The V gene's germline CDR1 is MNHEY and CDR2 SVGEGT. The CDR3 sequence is CASSRGNEQFF. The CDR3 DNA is TGTGCCAGCAGTAGGGGAAATGAGCAGTTCTTC.

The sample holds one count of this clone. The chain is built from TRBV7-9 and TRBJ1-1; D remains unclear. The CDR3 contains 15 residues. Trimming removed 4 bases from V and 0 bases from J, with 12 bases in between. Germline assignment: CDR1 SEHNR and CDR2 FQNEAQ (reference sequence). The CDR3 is CASSSPGEMNTEAFF. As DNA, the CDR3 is TGTGCCAGCAGCTCCCCTGGAGAAATGAACACTGAAGCTTTCTTT.

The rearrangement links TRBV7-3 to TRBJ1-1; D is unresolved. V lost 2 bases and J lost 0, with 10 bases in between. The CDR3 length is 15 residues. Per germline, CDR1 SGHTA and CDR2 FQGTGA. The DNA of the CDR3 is TGTGCCAGCAGCTTACGTGGCTTCATGAACACTGAAGCTTTCTTT. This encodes CASSLRGFMNTEAFF.

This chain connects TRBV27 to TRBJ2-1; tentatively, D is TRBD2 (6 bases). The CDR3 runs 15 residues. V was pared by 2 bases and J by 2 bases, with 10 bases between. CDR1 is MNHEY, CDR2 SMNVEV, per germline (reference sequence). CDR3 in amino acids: CASSLRSGTYNEQFF. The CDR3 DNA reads TGTGCCAGCAGTTTACGTAGCGGAACCTACAATGAGCAGTTCTTC.

This CDR3 reads CASSTQGGTEAFF. For the CDR3, the DNA is TGTGCCAGCAGCACCCAGGGCGGAACTGAAGCTTTCTTT. The J gene is TRBJ1-1, the V gene TRBV9, with D possibly being TRBD1 (5 bases). This CDR3 is built from 13 residues. Germline CDR1 SGDLS, CDR2 YYNGEE. V lost 4 bases and J 5 bases, leaving 12 bases between the germline ends.

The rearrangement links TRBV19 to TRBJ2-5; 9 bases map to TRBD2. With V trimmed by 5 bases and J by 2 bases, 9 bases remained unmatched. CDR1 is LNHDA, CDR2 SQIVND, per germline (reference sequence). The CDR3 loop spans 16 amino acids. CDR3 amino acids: CASSPRVAGEQETQYF. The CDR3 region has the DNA TGTGCCAGTAGTCCCCGGGTAGCGGGAGAACAAGAGACCCAGTACTTC.

CDR3 coding DNA: TGTGCCAGCAGTTCAGACATATTAAGCAATCAGCCCCAGCATTTT. Its translation: CASSSDILSNQPQHF. The chain joins TRBV6-5 to TRBJ1-5; D gene ambiguous. In germline, CDR1 is MNHEY, CDR2 SVGAGI. The CDR3 loop spans 15 amino acids. Between the trimmed V and J ends, which lost 4 bases and 1 base, there was a span of 11 bases.

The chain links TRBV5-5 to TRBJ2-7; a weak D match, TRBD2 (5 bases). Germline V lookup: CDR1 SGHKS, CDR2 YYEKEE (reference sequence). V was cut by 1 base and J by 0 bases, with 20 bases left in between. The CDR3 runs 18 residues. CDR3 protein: CASSLYFSAHSPSYEQYF. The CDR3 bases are TGTGCCAGCAGCTTGTACTTTAGCGCCCATTCCCCCTCCTACGAGCAGTACTTC. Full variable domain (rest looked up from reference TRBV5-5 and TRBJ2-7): DAGVTQSPTHLIKTRGQQVTLRCSPISGHKSVSWYQQVLGQGPQFIFQYYEKEERGRGNFPDRFSARQFPNYSSELNVNALLLGDSALYLCASSLYFSAHSPSYEQYFGPGTRLTVT.

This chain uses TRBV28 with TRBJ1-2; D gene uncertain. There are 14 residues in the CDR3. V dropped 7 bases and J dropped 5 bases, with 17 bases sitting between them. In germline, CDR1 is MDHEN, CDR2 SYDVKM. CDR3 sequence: CASTPSRGYYGYTF. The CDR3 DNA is TGTGCCAGCACCCCTTCACGGGGATATTATGGCTACACCTTC.

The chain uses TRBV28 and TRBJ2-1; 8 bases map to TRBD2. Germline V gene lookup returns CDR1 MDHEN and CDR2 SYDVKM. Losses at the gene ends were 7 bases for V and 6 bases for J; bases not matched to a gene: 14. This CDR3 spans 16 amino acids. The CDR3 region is CASTQGGAGGPNEQFF. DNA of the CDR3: TGTGCCAGCACCCAAGGCGGGGCGGGAGGTCCCAATGAGCAGTTCTTC.

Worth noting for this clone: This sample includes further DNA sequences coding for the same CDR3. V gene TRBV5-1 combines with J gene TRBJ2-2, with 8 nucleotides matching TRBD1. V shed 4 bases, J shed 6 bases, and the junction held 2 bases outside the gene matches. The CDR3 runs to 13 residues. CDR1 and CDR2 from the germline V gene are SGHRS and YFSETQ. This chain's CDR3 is CASSLQGAGELFF. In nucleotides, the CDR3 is TGCGCCAGCAGCCTACAGGGGGCCGGGGAGCTGTTTTTT.

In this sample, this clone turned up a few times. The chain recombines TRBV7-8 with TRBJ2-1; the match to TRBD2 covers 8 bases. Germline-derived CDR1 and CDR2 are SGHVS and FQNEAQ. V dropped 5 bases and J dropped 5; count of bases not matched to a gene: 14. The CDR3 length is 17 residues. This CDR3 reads CASSPSLRERGHNEQFF. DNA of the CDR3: TGTGCCAGCAGCCCTTCCCTACGGGAGCGGGGGCACAATGAGCAGTTCTTC.

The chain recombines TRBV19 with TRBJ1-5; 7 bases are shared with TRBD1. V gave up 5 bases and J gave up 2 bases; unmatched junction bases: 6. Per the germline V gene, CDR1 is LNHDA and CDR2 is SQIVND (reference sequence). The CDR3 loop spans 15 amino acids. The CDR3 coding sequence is TGTGCCAGTAGTTCAGAGACAGGGCGCAATCAGCCCCAGCATTTT. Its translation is CASSSETGRNQPQHF.

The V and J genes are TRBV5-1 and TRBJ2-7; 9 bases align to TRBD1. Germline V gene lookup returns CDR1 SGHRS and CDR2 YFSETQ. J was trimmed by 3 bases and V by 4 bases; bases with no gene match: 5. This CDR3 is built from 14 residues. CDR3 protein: CASSTGTGNYEQYF. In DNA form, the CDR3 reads TGCGCCAGCAGCACCGGGACAGGGAACTACGAGCAGTACTTC. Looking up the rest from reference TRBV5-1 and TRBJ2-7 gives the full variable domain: KAGVTQTPRYLIKTRGQQVTLSCSPISGHRSVSWYQQTPGQGLQFLFEYFSETQRNKGNFPGRFSGRQFSNSRSEMNVSTLELGDSALYLCASSTGTGNYEQYFGPGTRLTVT.